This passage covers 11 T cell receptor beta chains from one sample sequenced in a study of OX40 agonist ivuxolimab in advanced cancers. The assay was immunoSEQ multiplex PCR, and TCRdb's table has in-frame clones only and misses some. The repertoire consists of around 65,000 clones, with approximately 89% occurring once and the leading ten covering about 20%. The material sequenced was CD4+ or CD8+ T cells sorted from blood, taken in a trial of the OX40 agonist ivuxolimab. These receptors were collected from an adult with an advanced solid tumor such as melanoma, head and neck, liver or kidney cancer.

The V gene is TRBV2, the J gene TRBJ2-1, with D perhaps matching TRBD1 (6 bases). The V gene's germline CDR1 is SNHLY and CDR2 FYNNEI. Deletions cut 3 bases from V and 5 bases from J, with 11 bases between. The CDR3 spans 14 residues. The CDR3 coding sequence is TGTGCCAGCAGTGAGGGCAGGGGAAACAATGAGCAGTTCTTC. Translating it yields CASSEGRGNNEQFF.

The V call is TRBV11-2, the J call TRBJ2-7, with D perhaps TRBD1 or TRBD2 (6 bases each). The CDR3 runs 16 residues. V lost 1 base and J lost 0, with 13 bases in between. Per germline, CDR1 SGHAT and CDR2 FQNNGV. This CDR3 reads CASSLVGGPISYEQYF. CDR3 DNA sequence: TGTGCCAGCAGCTTAGTGGGGGGCCCGATCTCCTACGAGCAGTACTTC. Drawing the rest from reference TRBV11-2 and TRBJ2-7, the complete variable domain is EAGVAQSPRYKIIEKRQSVAFWCNPISGHATLYWYQQILGQGPKLLIQFQNNGVVDDSQLPKDRFSAERLKGVDSTLKIQPAKLEDSAVYLCASSLVGGPISYEQYFGPGTRLTVT.

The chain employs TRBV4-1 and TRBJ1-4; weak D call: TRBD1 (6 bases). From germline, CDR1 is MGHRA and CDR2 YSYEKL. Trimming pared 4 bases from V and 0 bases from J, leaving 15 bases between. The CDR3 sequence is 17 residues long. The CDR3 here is CASSRIQGETTNEKLFF. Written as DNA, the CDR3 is TGCGCCAGCAGCCGAATACAGGGTGAAACAACTAATGAAAAACTGTTTTTT.

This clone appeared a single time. The CDR3 reads CASSSYQETQYF. The CDR3 DNA sequence: TGTGCCAGCAGCTCCTACCAAGAGACCCAGTACTTC. The chain joins TRBV7-6 to TRBJ2-5; no firm D call. The CDR3 totals 12 residues. Germline values: CDR1 SGHVS, CDR2 FNYEAQ. V lost 4 bases and J lost 0, with 3 bases in between.

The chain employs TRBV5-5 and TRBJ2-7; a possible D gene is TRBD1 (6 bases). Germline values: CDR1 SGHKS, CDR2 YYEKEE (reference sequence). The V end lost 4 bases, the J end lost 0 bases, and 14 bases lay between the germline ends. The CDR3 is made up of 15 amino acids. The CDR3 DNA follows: TGTGCCAGCAGCGACCGGGACATGGACTCCTACGAGCAGTACTTC. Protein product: CASSDRDMDSYEQYF.

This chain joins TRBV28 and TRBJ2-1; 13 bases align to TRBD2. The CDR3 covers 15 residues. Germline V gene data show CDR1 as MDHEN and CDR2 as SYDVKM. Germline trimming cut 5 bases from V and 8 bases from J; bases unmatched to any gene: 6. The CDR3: CASSHGLAGVHEQFF. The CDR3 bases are TGTGCCAGCAGTCACGGACTAGCGGGAGTGCATGAGCAGTTCTTC.

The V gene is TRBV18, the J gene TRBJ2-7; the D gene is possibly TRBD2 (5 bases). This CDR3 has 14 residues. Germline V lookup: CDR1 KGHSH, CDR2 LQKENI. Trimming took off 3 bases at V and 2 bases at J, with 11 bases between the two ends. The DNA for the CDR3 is TGTGCCAGCTCACCGAGCGGACCTACCTACGAGCAGTACTTC. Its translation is CASSPSGPTYEQYF.

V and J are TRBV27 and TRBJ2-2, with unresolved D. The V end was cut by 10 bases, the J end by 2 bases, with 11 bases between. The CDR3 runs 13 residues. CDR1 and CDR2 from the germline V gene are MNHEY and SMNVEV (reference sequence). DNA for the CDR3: TGTGCCATCCTATATATAAACACCGGGGAGCTGTTTTTT. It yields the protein CAILYINTGELFF.

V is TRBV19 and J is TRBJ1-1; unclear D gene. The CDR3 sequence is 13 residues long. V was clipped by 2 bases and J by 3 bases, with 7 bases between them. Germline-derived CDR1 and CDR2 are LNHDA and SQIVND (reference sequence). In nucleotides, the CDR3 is TGTGCCAGTAGTATAACAGTAGACACTGAAGCTTTCTTT. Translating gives CASSITVDTEAFF.

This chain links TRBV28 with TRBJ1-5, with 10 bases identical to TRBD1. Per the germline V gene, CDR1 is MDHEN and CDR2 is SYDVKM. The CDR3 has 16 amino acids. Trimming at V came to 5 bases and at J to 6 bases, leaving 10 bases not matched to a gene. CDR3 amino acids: CASSVKPGQGLQPQHF. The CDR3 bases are TGTGCCAGCAGTGTTAAGCCGGGACAGGGGCTTCAGCCCCAGCATTTT.

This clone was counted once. CDR3 nucleotides: TGTGCCAGCGGCGGCATATCGTACCAAGAGACCCAGTACTTC. Protein product: CASGGISYQETQYF. The chain uses TRBV6-5 and TRBJ2-5, with unresolved D. Trimming shortened V by 8 bases and J by 0 bases, and 13 bases separated the two germline ends. Germline lookup yields CDR1 MNHEY and CDR2 SVGAGI. The CDR3 extends over 14 amino acids.